A selection of T cell receptor beta chains follows, all from one sample in a study of early T cells in non-severe SARS-CoV-2 infection. TCRdb redid the calling of the 5' RACE reads with MiXCR, one entry per CDR3 protein. The table lists about 81,000 distinct CDR3 sequences, about 6.5% of them singletons, with roughly 7.8% in the top ten. The sequenced sample consisted of whole blood. These TCRs come from an adult who was a healthcare worker with PCR-confirmed SARS-CoV-2 infection or an uninfected control (not recorded which). The CDR3 runs from the conserved cysteine through the conserved F or W. D genes are given only for firm matches. Not all rows give a size; the values are once, few, many and, for expanded clones, a class.

J gene: TRBJ1-1; D gene: TRBD1; clone size: many; V gene: TRBV10-2; CDR3 DNA: TGCGCCAGCAGTGAAAGACAGGGACATGGGATGAACACTGAAGCTTTCTTT; CDR3 protein: CASSERQGHGMNTEAFF
J gene: TRBJ1-4; D gene: .; clone size: .; V gene: TRBV7-9; CDR3 DNA: TGTGCCAGCAGCGCGACGGCGGGCGAAAAACTGTTTTTT; CDR3 protein: CASSATAGEKLFF
J gene: TRBJ1-5; D gene: .; clone size: many; V gene: TRBV2; CDR3 DNA: TGTGCCAGCAGCGCCCGGAGCGGCAATCAGCCCCAGCATTTT; CDR3 protein: CASSARSGNQPQHF
J gene: TRBJ2-5; D gene: .; clone size: few; V gene: TRBV7-9; CDR3 DNA: TGTGCCAGCAGGTCAACCGGGACCCAGTACTTC; CDR3 protein: CASRSTGTQYF
J gene: TRBJ1-4; D gene: .; clone size: .; V gene: TRBV19; CDR3 DNA: TGTGCCAGTAGTAGGGACCTTCTTCGCTCTGAACTGTTTTTT; CDR3 protein: CASSRDLLRSELFF
J gene: TRBJ1-1; D gene: TRBD1; clone size: .; V gene: TRBV28; CDR3 DNA: TGTGCCAGCAGTCTGGTCCCGGGACAGGGGGCGGGGAACACTGAAGCTTTCTTT; CDR3 protein: CASSLVPGQGAGNTEAFF
J gene: TRBJ2-5; D gene: .; clone size: many; V gene: TRBV5-1; CDR3 DNA: TGCGCCAGCAGCTCCCGGACATCTCAAGAGACCCAGTACTTC; CDR3 protein: CASSSRTSQETQYF
J gene: TRBJ1-1; D gene: .; clone size: many; V gene: TRBV6-1; CDR3 DNA: TGTGCCAGCAGTGGGGGGATCTCTCAGGGACCCATGAACACTGAAGCTTTCTTT; CDR3 protein: CASSGGISQGPMNTEAFF
J gene: TRBJ1-1; D gene: .; clone size: many; V gene: TRBV10-3; CDR3 DNA: TGTGCCATCAGTGGCGGCAGGCTGAACACTGAAGCTTTCTTT; CDR3 protein: CAISGGRLNTEAFF
J gene: TRBJ1-2; D gene: .; clone size: many; V gene: TRBV24-1; CDR3 DNA: TGTGCCACCAGTAGCTGGTCCTATGGCTACACCTTC; CDR3 protein: CATSSWSYGYTF
J gene: TRBJ2-1; D gene: TRBD2; clone size: few; V gene: TRBV12-3/TRBV12-4; CDR3 DNA: TGTGCCAGCAGTCTAGGGAGCGGGAGGGTTTCGAATGAGCAGTTCTTC; CDR3 protein: CASSLGSGRVSNEQFF
J gene: TRBJ2-3; D gene: TRBD2; clone size: few; V gene: TRBV28; CDR3 DNA: TGTGCCAGCAGTTTTATCAGCGGGGGGAAAGGTACGCAGTATTTT; CDR3 protein: CASSFISGGKGTQYF
J gene: TRBJ2-7; D gene: TRBD1; clone size: few; V gene: TRBV16; CDR3 DNA: TGTGCCAGCAGCCGACCGACAGGGGTTAGCTACGAGCAGTACTTC; CDR3 protein: CASSRPTGVSYEQYF
J gene: TRBJ2-6; D gene: .; clone size: few; V gene: TRBV28; CDR3 DNA: TGTGCCAGCAGTGCGGGTCCGGGGGCCAACGTCCTGACTTTC; CDR3 protein: CASSAGPGANVLTF
J gene: TRBJ2-2; D gene: .; clone size: few; V gene: TRBV7-2; CDR3 DNA: TGTGCCAGCAGCCCGACAGCGGGTCTCACCGGGGAGCTGTTTTTT; CDR3 protein: CASSPTAGLTGELFF
J gene: TRBJ1-2; D gene: TRBD1; clone size: .; V gene: TRBV27; CDR3 DNA: TGTGCCAGCAGTTACGGACAGGGTTATGGCTACACCTTC; CDR3 protein: CASSYGQGYGYTF
J gene: TRBJ2-3; D gene: .; clone size: few; V gene: TRBV5-6; CDR3 DNA: TGTGCCAGCAGCTCCGGCGGGCAGGGAGTGGCAGATACGCAGTATTTT; CDR3 protein: CASSSGGQGVADTQYF
J gene: TRBJ1-4; D gene: .; clone size: many; V gene: TRBV6-5; CDR3 DNA: TGTGCCAGCAGTTACGGAGCCCAGGGAAAACTGTTTTTT; CDR3 protein: CASSYGAQGKLFF
J gene: TRBJ2-7; D gene: TRBD2; clone size: many; V gene: TRBV12-3/TRBV12-4; CDR3 DNA: TGTGCCAGCACCCGCGGCGGGGGGGACCACGAGCAGTACTTC; CDR3 protein: CASTRGGGDHEQYF
J gene: TRBJ1-2; D gene: .; clone size: .; V gene: TRBV5-1; CDR3 DNA: TGCGCCAGCAGCTTGGACGGCAGCTATGGCTACACCTTC; CDR3 protein: CASSLDGSYGYTF
J gene: TRBJ2-7; D gene: .; clone size: .; V gene: TRBV13; CDR3 DNA: TGTGCCAGCAGCTTCATAAGCGCAGGGCAGACCTACGAGCAGTACTTC; CDR3 protein: CASSFISAGQTYEQYF
J gene: TRBJ2-5; D gene: .; clone size: .; V gene: TRBV28; CDR3 DNA: TGTGCCAGCACCCCCTTGGGTTCCGTCCAGGAACAAGAGACCCAGTACTTC; CDR3 protein: CASTPLGSVQEQETQYF
J gene: TRBJ2-3; D gene: TRBD2; clone size: .; V gene: TRBV28; CDR3 DNA: TGTGCCAGCAGTTTTACTAGCGGGGGGGCTTCAGATACGCAGTATTTT; CDR3 protein: CASSFTSGGASDTQYF
J gene: TRBJ2-1; D gene: .; clone size: many; V gene: TRBV19; CDR3 DNA: TGTGCCAGTAAGGGGGGAGTTGCCTACAATGAGCAGTTCTTC; CDR3 protein: CASKGGVAYNEQFF